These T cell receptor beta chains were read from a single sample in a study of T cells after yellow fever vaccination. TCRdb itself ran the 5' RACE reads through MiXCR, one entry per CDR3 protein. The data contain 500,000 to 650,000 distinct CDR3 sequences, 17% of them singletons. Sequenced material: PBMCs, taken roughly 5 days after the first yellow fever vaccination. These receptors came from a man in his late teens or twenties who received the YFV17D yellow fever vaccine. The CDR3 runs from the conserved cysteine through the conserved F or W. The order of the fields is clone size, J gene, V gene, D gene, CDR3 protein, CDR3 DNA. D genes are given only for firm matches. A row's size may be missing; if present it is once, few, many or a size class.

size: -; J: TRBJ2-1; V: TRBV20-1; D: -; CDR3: CSARVASNEQFF; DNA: TGCAGTGCTAGAGTCGCATCGAATGAGCAGTTCTTC
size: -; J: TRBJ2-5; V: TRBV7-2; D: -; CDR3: CASSFSGLEETQYF; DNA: TGTGCCAGCAGCTTCTCTGGGCTCGAAGAGACCCAGTACTTC
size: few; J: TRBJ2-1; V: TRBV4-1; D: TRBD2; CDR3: CASSQVASGGANEQFF; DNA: TGCGCCAGCAGCCAAGTAGCTAGCGGGGGGGCTAATGAGCAGTTCTTC
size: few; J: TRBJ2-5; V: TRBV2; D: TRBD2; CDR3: CASSESTSGARETQYF; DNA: TGTGCCAGCAGTGAATCGACTAGCGGGGCTCGGGAGACCCAGTACTTC
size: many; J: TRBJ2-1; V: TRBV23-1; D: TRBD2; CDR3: CASSPSGGEDNEQFF; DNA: TGCGCCAGCAGCCCGAGCGGGGGTGAGGACAATGAGCAGTTCTTC
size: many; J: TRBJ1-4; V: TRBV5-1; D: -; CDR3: CASSFFGVELFF; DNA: TGCGCCAGCAGCTTCTTTGGGGTCGAACTGTTTTTT
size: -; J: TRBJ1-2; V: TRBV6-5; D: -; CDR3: CASSYSGSGGRPPNYGYTF; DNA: TGTGCCAGCAGTTACTCGGGGTCAGGCGGACGACCCCCAAACTATGGCTACACCTTC
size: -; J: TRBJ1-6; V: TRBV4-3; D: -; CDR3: CASSQGIRGSPLHF; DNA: TGCGCCAGCAGCCAAGGGATTAGGGGGTCACCCCTCCACTTT
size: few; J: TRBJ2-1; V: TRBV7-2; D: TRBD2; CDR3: CASSGSGGLRGNEQFF; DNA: TGTGCCAGCAGCGGTAGCGGGGGCTTACGGGGCAATGAGCAGTTCTTC
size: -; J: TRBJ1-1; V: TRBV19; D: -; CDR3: CASSIWRAENTEAFF; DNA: TGTGCCAGTAGTATTTGGAGGGCAGAGAACACTGAAGCTTTCTTT
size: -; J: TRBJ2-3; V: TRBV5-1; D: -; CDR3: CASSSMAGVGDTQYF; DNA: TGCGCCAGCAGCTCGATGGCAGGGGTCGGAGATACGCAGTATTTT
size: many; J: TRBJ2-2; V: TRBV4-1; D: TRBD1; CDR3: CASSPSGTGGPGELFF; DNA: TGCGCCAGCAGCCCCTCCGGGACAGGGGGCCCCGGGGAGCTGTTTTTT
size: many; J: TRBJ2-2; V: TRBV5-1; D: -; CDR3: CASSLGVAGTGELFF; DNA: TGCGCCAGCAGCCTGGGGGTGGCCGGCACCGGGGAGCTGTTTTTT
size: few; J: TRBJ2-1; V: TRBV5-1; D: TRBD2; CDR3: CASSLPRSGAGGEQFF; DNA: TGCGCCAGCAGCTTGCCGAGAAGCGGGGCAGGTGGCGAGCAGTTCTTC
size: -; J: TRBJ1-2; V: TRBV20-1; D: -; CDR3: CSARGDVLDYGYTF; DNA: TGCAGTGCTAGAGGGGACGTTCTGGACTATGGCTACACCTTC
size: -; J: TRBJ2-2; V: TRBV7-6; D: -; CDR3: CASSPVVGASTGELFF; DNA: TGTGCCAGCAGCCCCGTAGTGGGGGCGAGCACCGGGGAGCTGTTTTTT
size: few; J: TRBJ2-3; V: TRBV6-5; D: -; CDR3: CASSFSAGTDTQYF; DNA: TGTGCCAGCAGTTTTTCGGCGGGCACAGATACGCAGTATTTT
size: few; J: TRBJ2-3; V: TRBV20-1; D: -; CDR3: CSASSRAGDTQYF; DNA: TGCAGTGCTAGTAGCCGGGCAGGAGATACGCAGTATTTT
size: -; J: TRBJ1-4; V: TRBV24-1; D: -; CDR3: CATRSARLFF; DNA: TGTGCCACCAGGAGCGCCCGACTTTTTTTT
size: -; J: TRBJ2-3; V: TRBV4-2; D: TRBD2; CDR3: CASSHVLAGTDTQYF; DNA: TGTGCCAGCAGCCACGTACTAGCGGGGACAGATACGCAGTATTTT
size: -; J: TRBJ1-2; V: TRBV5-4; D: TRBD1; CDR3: CASSRRQGWAGYTF; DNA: TGTGCCAGCAGCCGCCGACAGGGTTGGGCTGGCTACACCTTC
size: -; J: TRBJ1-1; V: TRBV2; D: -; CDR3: CASSGGQIEAFF; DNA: TGTGCCAGCAGCGGCGGACAGATCGAAGCTTTCTTT
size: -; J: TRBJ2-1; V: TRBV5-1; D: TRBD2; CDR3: CASSLAGDSNEQFF; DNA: TGCGCCAGCAGCTTAGCGGGGGACTCTAATGAGCAGTTCTTC
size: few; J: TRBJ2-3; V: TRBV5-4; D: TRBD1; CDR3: CASRLGDRATDTQYF; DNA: TGTGCCAGCAGGTTAGGAGACAGGGCCACAGATACGCAGTATTTT
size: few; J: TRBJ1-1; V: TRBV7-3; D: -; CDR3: CASSSFPGRTEAFF; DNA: TGTGCCAGCAGCTCGTTCCCGGGTCGCACTGAAGCTTTCTTT
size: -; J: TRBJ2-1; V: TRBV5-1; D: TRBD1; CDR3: CAGRPTGVNEQFF; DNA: TGCGCCGGCAGACCGACAGGGGTCAATGAGCAGTTCTTC
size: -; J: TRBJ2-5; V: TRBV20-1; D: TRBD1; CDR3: CSVRTGGGQETQYF; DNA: TGCAGTGTACGGACAGGGGGTGGACAAGAGACCCAGTACTTC
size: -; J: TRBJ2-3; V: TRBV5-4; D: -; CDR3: CASSLEGFGADTQYF; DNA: TGTGCCAGCAGCTTGGAAGGGTTCGGCGCAGATACGCAGTATTTT
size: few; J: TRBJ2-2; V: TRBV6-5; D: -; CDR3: CASSYEETRNTGELFF; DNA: TGTGCCAGCAGTTACGAGGAGACCAGGAACACCGGGGAGCTGTTTTTT
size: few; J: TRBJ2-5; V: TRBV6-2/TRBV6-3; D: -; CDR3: CASSFGGQQETQYF; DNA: TGTGCCAGCAGTTTCGGGGGGCAGCAAGAGACCCAGTACTTC
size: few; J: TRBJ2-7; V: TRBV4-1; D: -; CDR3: CASSQVRTGPRTYEQYF; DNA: TGCGCCAGCAGCCAAGTTAGAACAGGACCAAGGACCTACGAGCAGTACTTC
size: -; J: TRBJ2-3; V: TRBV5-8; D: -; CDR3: CASSPTKYRAPDTQYF; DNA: TGTGCCAGCAGCCCAACAAAATACAGGGCCCCAGATACGCAGTATTTT
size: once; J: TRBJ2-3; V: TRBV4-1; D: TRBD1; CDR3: CASSQEQGVGEDTQYF; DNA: TGCGCCAGCAGCCAAGAGCAGGGGGTAGGAGAAGATACGCAGTATTTT
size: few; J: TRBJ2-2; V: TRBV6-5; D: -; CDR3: CASSYSFETGELFF; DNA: TGTGCCAGCAGTTACTCTTTCGAAACCGGGGAGCTGTTTTTT
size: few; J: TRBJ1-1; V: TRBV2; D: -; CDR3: CASREPGVAFF; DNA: TGTGCCAGCAGGGAACCAGGGGTAGCTTTCTTT
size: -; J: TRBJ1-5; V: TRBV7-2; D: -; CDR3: CASSSEGPRSNQPQHF; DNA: TGTGCCAGCAGCTCCGAAGGGCCGAGGAGCAATCAGCCCCAGCATTTT
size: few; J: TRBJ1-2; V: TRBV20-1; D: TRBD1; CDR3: CSAATPTGWNGYTF; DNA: TGCAGTGCTGCGACCCCGACAGGGTGGAATGGCTACACCTTC
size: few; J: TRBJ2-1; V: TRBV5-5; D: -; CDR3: CASSSGPPGSNEQFF; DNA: TGTGCCAGCAGCTCGGGGCCCCCAGGCAGCAATGAGCAGTTCTTC
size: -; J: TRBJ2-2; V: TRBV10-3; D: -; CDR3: CAIRWWDTNTGELFF; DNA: TGTGCCATCAGGTGGTGGGACACCAACACCGGGGAGCTGTTTTTT
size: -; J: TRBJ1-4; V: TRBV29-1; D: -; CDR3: CSAGWSGEKLFF; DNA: TGCAGCGCCGGTTGGTCGGGGGAAAAACTGTTTTTT
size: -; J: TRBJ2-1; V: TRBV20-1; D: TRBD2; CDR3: CSLGGLAGYNEQFF; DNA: TGCAGTCTGGGGGGACTAGCGGGCTACAATGAGCAGTTCTTC
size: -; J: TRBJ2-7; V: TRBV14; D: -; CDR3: CASSQGVVDYEQYF; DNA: TGTGCCAGCAGCCAGGGGGTTGTTGACTACGAGCAGTACTTC
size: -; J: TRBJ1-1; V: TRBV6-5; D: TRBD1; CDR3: CASSYWDSNTEAFF; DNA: TGTGCCAGCAGTTACTGGGACAGCAACACTGAAGCTTTCTTT
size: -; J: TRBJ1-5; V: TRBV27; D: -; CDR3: CASSFSGALQPQHF; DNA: TGTGCCAGCAGTTTTTCGGGGGCGTTGCAGCCCCAGCATTTT
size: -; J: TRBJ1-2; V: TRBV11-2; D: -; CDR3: CASSSPPGSYGYTF; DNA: TGTGCCAGCAGCTCCCCCCCGGGAAGTTATGGCTACACCTTC
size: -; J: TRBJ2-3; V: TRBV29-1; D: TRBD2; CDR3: CSVELVAGDVDTQYF; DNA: TGCAGCGTTGAACTAGTAGCGGGAGACGTAGATACGCAGTATTTT